Here is one T cell receptor (beta chain) with its context. Its target is not known. The germline V gene has CDR1 MGHDK and CDR2 SYGVNS. Trimming stripped 8 bases from V and 3 bases from J, with 13 bases between. The CDR3 runs 14 residues. The sample is drawn from a study of cytomegalovirus exposure and HLA in healthy donors. Findings of the study overall: Association of a missense DCLRE1C variant with TCR beta V- and J-gene trimming was reported in a later analysis. In a later analysis, TCR association rates varied by HLA locus: DRB1 most, HLA-C fewest. TRBV6-2, TRBV6-3 and other indistinguishable V segments were excluded. Investigators reported about 160 TCR beta chains as tied to cytomegalovirus.

In the PCR, 60 Vbeta and 13 Jbeta primers were used. Profiled with immunoSEQ multiplex PCR; TCRdb holds only in-frame clones, not every one. The sample has around 90,000 clones; over 75% are singletons. The source of this sequence is a man aged 25-40 years in good health and CMV-seronegative. Sequenced: PBMCs. The chain joins TRBV25-1 to TRBJ1-4, with a weak D call TRBD1 (5 bases). This CDR3 is CASGATPSNEKLFF. In nucleotides, the CDR3 is TGTGCCAGCGGGGCGACACCCTCTAATGAAAAACTGTTTTTT. Combining the CDR3 with reference TRBV25-1 and TRBJ1-4 gives the whole variable domain EADIYQTPRYLVIGTGKKITLECSQTMGHDKMYWYQQDPGMELHLIHYSYGVNSTEKGDLSSESTVSRIRTEHFPLTLESARPSHTSQYLCASGATPSNEKLFFGSGTQLSVL.